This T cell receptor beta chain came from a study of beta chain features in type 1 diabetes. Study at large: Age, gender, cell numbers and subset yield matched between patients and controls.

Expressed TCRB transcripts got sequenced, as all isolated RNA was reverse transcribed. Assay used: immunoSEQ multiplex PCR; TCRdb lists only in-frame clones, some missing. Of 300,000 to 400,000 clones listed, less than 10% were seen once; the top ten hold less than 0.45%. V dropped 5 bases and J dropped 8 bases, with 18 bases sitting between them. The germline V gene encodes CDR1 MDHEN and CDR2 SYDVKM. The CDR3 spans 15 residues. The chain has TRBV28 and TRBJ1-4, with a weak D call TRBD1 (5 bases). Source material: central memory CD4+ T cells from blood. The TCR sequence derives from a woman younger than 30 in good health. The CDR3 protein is CASSLTLQGREKLFF. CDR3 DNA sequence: TGTGCCAGCAGTCTTACCTTGCAGGGTCGGGAAAAACTGTTTTTT.